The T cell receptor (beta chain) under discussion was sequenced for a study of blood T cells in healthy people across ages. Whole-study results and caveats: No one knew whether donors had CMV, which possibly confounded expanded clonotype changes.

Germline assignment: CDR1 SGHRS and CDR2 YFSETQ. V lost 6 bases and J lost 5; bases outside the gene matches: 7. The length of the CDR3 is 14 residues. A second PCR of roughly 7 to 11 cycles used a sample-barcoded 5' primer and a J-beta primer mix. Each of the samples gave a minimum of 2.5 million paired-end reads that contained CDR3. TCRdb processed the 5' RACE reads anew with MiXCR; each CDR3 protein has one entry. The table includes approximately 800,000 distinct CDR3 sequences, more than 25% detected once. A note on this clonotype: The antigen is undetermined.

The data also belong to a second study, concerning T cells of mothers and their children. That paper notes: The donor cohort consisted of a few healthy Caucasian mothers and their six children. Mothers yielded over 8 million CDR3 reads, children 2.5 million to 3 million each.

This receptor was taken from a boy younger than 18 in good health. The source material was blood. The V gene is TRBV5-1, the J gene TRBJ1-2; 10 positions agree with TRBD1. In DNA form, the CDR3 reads TGCGCCAGCACCTGGCCGGGACAGGGGTATGGCTACACCTTC. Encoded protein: CASTWPGQGYGYTF.